This T cell receptor beta chain stems from a study of blood T cell repertoires in COVID-19. This CDR3 is built from 11 residues. Between the trimmed V and J ends, which lost 6 bases and 6 bases, there was a span of 6 bases. Germline V gives CDR1 SGHAT, CDR2 FQNNGV. In this sample, this clone turned up once. Here immunoSEQ multiplex PCR was the method, and the copy in TCRdb shows in-frame clones only, minus some. The profile shows tens of thousands of clones, nearly 90% of them singletons. The receptor was derived from a man aged 50 or older with acute or convalescent COVID-19. The gene calls are TRBV11-2 and TRBJ2-1, with no clear D. Sequencing used peripheral blood. For the CDR3, the DNA is TGTGCCAGCAGATATTTCAATGAGCAGTTCTTC. Its protein product is CASRYFNEQFF.